Here is one TCR beta chain with its context. Its antigen is not known. Blood specimens came from baseline, cycle 4 day 1, and cycle 7 day 1. These data belong to a study of OX40 agonist ivuxolimab in advanced cancers. Study background: Head and neck, renal cell, melanoma or hepatocellular carcinoma were the cancers that dose-escalation patients had. Prior checkpoint blockade (anti-PD-1, anti-PD-L1 or anti-CTLA-4) was permitted; less than 45% had it. Regarding the study as a whole: Which antigen the expanded peripheral T cells recognized is unknown.

Germline loops: CDR1 SGHAT, CDR2 FQNNGV. This CDR3 is 14 amino acids long. Trimming removed 1 base from V and 8 bases from J, with 12 bases in between. TCRdb's copy holds only in-frame clones and misses some; the assay was immunoSEQ multiplex PCR. The table shows 90,000 to 100,000 clones, with roughly nine tenths occurring only once. The sequence was collected from an adult with an advanced solid tumor such as melanoma, head and neck, liver or kidney cancer. Specimen: CD4+ or CD8+ T cells sorted from blood, collected in a trial of the OX40 agonist ivuxolimab. V gene TRBV11-2 combines with J gene TRBJ1-5; no clear D gene. CDR3 loop: CASSLAGQSKPQHF. The CDR3 coding sequence is TGTGCCAGCAGCTTAGCGGGTCAATCAAAGCCCCAGCATTTT.